This TCR beta chain is from a study of shared clonotypes between healthy human individuals. The study's findings and limits: Relative to their counterparts shared across all four donors, non-shared clonotypes exhibited diminished generation probabilities. Generally, estimated richness proved larger in naive subsets than it did in memory subsets.

Note on this clone: Antigen specificity is unknown.

Profiled with immunoSEQ multiplex PCR; TCRdb holds only in-frame clones, not every one. Altogether nearly 1 million clones are present, about three quarters being singletons, with the ten largest covering approximately 1.5%. CD4+ cell separation produced CD45RA+ naive and CD45RA-negative memory subsets. This receptor was obtained from a man aged 18 to 30 in good health. The sample comprised memory CD4+ T cells sorted from blood. Subset defined: CD45RA-negative fraction.

The CDR3 DNA follows: TGTGCCAGCAGTTACTCGACCCCGGGACAGGGATATGGCTACACCTTC. It is translated as CASSYSTPGQGYGYTF. The chain is built from TRBV6-6 and TRBJ1-2; 9 bases are shared with TRBD1. Germline CDR1 reads MNHNY; CDR2 reads SVGAGI (reference sequence). V dropped 0 bases and J dropped 5; count of bases not matched to a gene: 7. The CDR3 length is 16 residues.